The clone carrying this TCR beta chain was seen just once. TCRdb's table, derived via immunoSEQ multiplex PCR, lists solely in-frame clones and lacks some. The sample lists about 70,000 clones, approximately 85% seen once, with roughly 5.6% in the top ten. This entry is derived from a study of blood T cell repertoires in COVID-19. CDR1 is MNHNS, CDR2 SASEGT, per germline. Trimming shortened V by 3 bases and J by 0 bases, and 7 bases separated the two germline ends. The CDR3 is 14 amino acids. The chain joins TRBV6-1 to TRBJ2-3; D is ambiguous. The sequencing input was peripheral blood. The TCR comes from a man older than 75 with acute or convalescent COVID-19. The CDR3 DNA sequence: TGTGCCAGCAGTGAGGTCGGGAGCACAGATACGCAGTATTTT. Protein sequence: CASSEVGSTDTQYF.